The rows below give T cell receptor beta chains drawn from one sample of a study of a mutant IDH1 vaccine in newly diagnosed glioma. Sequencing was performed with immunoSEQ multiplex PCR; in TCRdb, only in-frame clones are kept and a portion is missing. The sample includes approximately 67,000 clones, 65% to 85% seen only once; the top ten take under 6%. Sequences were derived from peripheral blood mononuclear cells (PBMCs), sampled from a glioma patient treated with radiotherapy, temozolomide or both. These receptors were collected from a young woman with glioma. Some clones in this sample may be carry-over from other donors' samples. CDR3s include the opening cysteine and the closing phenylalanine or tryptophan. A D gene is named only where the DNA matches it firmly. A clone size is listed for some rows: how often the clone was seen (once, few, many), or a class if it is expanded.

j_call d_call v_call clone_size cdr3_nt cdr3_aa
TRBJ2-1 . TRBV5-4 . TGTGCCAGCAGCTTAGGAGGGACCAGGACCTACAATGAGCAGTTCTTC CASSLGGTRTYNEQFF
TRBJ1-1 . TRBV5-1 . TGCGCCAGCAGCTTGAGGCAGGGAGGCACTGAAGCTTTCTTT CASSLRQGGTEAFF
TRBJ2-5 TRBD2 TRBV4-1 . TGCGCCAGACACCCGGTGGTAGCGGGAGAGACCCAGTACTTC CARHPVVAGETQYF
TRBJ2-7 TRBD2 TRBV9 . TGTGCCAGCAGCGAGACTAGCGGCAGCTCCTACGAGCAGTACTTC CASSETSGSSYEQYF
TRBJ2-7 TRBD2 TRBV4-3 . TGCGCCAGCAGCAGGACTAGCGGTTCCTACGAGCAGTACTTC CASSRTSGSYEQYF
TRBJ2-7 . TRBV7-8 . TGTGCCAGCAGCTTAAGGGCACAGGGCTACGAGCAGTACTTC CASSLRAQGYEQYF
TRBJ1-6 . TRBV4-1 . TGCGCCAGCAGCCAAGATGGAACAGAGGGTGGTTCACCCCTCCACTTT CASSQDGTEGGSPLHF
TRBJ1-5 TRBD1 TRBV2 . TGTGCCAGCAGTGAGTTCCAGGGGGCCTCTCAGCCCCAGCATTTT CASSEFQGASQPQHF
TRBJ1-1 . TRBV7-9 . TGTGCCAGCCTTGGACCGAACACTGAAGCTTTCTTT CASLGPNTEAFF
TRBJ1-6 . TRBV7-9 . TGTGCCAGCAGCCCAGGGGTACCAAATTCACCCCTCCACTTT CASSPGVPNSPLHF
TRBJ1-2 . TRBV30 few TGTGCCTGGATGGGGGAAAACTATGGCTACACCTTC CAWMGENYGYTF
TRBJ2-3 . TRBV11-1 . TGTGCCAGCAGCCCGGAATGGGTTAGCACAGATACGCAGTATTTT CASSPEWVSTDTQYF
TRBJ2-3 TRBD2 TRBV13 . TGTGCCAGCAGCTTAGGACTAGCGGGGGTGACAGATACGCAGTATTTT CASSLGLAGVTDTQYF
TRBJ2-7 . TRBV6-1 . TGTGCCAGCAGTGAAGAGGAGTACGAGCAGTACTTC CASSEEEYEQYF
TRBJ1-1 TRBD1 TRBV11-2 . TGTGCCAGCAGCTTAAAACAGGGGGGAACTGAAGCTTTCTTT CASSLKQGGTEAFF
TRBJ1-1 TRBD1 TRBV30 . TGTGCCTGGAGTACGGGACAGGTGAACACTGAAGCTTTCTTT CAWSTGQVNTEAFF
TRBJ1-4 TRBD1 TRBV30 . TGTGCCTGGAGTGTCACAGGGGGCCGAAATGAAAAACTGTTTTTT CAWSVTGGRNEKLFF
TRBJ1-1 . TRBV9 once TGTGCCAGCAGCAAGGAATTCTTCCTGGGCAACACTGAAGCTTTCTTT CASSKEFFLGNTEAFF
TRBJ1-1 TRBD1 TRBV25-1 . TGTGCCAGCAGTGGGGGACAGGAGATCGGTGAAGCTTTCTTT CASSGGQEIGEAFF
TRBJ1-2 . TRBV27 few TGTGCCAGCAGTTTCCTTCCCCTGACAGCAAACCCCTCCTATGGCTACACCTTC CASSFLPLTANPSYGYTF
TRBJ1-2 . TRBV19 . TGTGCCAGTAGTATGGGCCAACGAGACCTCTATGGCTACACCTTC CASSMGQRDLYGYTF
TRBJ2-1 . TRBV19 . TGTGCCAGTAGTGGACAGCGGTATGCGCAGTTCTTC CASSGQRYAQFF
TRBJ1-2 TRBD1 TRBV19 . TGTGCCAGCCGTGATCCAGGGGGCAGAAGTTATGGCTACACCTTC CASRDPGGRSYGYTF
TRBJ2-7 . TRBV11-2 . TGTGCCAGCAGCTCGGGACGGAGGTTAGGCGAGCAGTACTTC CASSSGRRLGEQYF
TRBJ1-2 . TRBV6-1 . TGTGCCAGCAGTGACTGGGGCACGAATGGCTACACCTTC CASSDWGTNGYTF
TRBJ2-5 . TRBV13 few TGTGCCAGCAGCCCCTCACGAGTTGAGACCCAGTACTTC CASSPSRVETQYF
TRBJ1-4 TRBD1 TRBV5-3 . TGTGCCAGAAGCTTGGGGACAGGGACTAATGAAAAACTGTTTTTT CARSLGTGTNEKLFF
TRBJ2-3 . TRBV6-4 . TGTGCCAGCAGTGACTCGGGGGGAGAGGTGGATACGCAGTATTTT CASSDSGGEVDTQYF
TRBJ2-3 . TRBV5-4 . TGTGCCAGCAGCTTGGCGGCCTCCGCTAGCACAGATACGCAGTATTTT CASSLAASASTDTQYF
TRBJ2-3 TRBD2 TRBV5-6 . TGTGCCAGCAGCCTTGGACTAGCGGGAGGGGGGGCAGATACGCAGTATTTT CASSLGLAGGGADTQYF
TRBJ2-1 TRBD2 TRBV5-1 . TGCGCCAGCAGCTTGGGGGTTAGCGGGAGACTATTGGGAAATGAGCAGTTCTTC CASSLGVSGRLLGNEQFF